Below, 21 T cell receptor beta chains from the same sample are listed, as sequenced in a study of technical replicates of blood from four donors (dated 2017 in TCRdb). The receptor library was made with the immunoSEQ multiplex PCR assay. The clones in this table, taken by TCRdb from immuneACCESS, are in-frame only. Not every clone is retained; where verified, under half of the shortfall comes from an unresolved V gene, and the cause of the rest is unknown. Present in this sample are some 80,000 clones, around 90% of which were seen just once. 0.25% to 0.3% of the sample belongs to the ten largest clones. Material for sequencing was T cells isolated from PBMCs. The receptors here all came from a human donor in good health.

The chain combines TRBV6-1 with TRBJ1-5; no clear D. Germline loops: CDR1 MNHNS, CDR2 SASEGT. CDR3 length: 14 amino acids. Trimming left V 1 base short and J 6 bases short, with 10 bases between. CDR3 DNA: TGTGCCAGCAGTGAAGATCGTGTAGTTCAGCCCCAGCATTTT. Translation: CASSEDRVVQPQHF.

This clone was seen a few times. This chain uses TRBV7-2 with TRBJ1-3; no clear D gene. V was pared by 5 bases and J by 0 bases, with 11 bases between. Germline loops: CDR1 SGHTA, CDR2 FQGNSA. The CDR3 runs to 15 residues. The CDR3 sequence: CASSPHPRSGNTIYF. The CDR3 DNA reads TGTGCCAGCAGCCCTCATCCGCGCTCTGGAAACACCATATATTTT.

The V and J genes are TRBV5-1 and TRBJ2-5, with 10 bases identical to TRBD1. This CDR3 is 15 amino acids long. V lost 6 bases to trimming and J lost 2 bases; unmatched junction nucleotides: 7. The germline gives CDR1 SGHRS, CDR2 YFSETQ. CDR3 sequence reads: CASTHTDRGQETQYF. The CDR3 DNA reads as TGCGCCAGCACTCACACGGACAGGGGGCAAGAGACCCAGTACTTC.

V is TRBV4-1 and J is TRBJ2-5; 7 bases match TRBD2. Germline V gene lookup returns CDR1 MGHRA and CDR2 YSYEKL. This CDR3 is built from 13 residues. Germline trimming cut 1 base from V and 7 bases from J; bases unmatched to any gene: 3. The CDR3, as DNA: TGCGCCAGCAGCCAAGGCGGGGAGGGGACCCAGTACTTC. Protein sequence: CASSQGGEGTQYF.

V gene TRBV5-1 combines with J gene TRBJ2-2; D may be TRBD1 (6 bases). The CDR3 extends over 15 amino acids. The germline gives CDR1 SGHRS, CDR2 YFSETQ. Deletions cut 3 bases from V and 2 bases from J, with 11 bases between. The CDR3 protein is CASSSQGPNTGELFF. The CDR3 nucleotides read TGCGCCAGCAGCTCACAGGGACCAAACACCGGGGAGCTGTTTTTT.

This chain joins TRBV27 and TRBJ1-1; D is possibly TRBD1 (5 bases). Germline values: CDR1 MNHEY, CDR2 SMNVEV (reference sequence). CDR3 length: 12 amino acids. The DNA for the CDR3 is TGTGCAGTGGGGGGGAGGAACACTGAAGCTTTCTTT. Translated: CAVGGRNTEAFF.

The CDR3 DNA follows: TGCGCCAGCAGCCAGAGCTGGTACAGGGGGCGCAGCACAGATACGCAGTATTTT. It specifies CASSQSWYRGRSTDTQYF. V usage is TRBV4-1 and J usage is TRBJ2-3, with 9 bases fitting TRBD1. Germline values: CDR1 MGHRA, CDR2 YSYEKL. The J segment lost 0 bases and the V segment lost 3 bases, leaving 10 bases of the junction unmatched. The CDR3 is made up of 18 amino acids.

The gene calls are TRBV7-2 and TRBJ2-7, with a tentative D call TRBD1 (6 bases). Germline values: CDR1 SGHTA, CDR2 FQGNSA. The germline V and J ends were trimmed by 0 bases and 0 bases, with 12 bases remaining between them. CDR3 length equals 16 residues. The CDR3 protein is CASSLAPGVSSYEQYF. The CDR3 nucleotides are TGTGCCAGCAGCTTAGCCCCAGGGGTTTCCTCCTACGAGCAGTACTTC.

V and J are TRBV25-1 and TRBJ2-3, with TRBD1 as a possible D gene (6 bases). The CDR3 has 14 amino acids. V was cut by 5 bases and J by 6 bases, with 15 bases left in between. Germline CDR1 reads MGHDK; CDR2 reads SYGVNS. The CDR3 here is CASSQGGGWDTQYF. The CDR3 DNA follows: TGTGCCAGCAGTCAAGGGGGTGGTTGGGATACGCAGTATTTT.

CDR3 sequence: CASSPWTSGGGITGELFF. The CDR3, as DNA: TGTGCCAGCAGTCCCTGGACTAGCGGGGGGGGGATCACCGGGGAGCTGTTTTTT. The rearrangement links TRBV27 to TRBJ2-2; 15 positions match TRBD2. The CDR3 is 18 amino acids. Germline V gives CDR1 MNHEY, CDR2 SMNVEV (reference sequence). V gave up 5 bases and J gave up 4 bases; unmatched junction bases: 8.

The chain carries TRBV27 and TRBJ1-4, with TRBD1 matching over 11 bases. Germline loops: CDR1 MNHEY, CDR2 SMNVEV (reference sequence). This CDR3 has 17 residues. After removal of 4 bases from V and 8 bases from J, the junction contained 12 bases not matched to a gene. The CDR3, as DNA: TGTGCCAGCAGTTATGTACGGACAGGGGGCGCGAGGGAAAAACTGTTTTTT. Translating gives CASSYVRTGGAREKLFF. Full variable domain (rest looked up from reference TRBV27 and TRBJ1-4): EAQVTQNPRYLITVTGKKLTVTCSQNMNHEYMSWYRQDPGLGLRQIYYSMNVEVTDKGDVPEGYKVSRKEKRNFPLILESPSPNQTSLYFCASSYVRTGGAREKLFFGSGTQLSVL.

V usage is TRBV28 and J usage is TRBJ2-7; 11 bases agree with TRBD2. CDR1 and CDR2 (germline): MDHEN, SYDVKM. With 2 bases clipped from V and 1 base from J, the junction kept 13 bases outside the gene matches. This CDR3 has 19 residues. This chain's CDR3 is CASSLGITGLADPSYEQYF. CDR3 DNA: TGTGCCAGCAGTTTAGGGATAACGGGACTAGCGGACCCTTCCTACGAGCAGTACTTC.

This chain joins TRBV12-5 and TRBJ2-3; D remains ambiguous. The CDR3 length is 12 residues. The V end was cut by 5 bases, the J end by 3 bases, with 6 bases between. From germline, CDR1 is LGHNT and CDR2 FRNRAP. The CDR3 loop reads CASGPITDTQYF. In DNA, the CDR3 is TGTGCTAGTGGTCCTATTACAGATACGCAGTATTTT.

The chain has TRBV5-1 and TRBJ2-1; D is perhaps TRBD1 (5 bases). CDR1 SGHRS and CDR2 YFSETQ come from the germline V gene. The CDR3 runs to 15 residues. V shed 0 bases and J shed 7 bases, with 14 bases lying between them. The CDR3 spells CASSLANGAANEQFF. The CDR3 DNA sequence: TGCGCCAGCAGCTTGGCTAATGGGGCCGCGAATGAGCAGTTCTTC.

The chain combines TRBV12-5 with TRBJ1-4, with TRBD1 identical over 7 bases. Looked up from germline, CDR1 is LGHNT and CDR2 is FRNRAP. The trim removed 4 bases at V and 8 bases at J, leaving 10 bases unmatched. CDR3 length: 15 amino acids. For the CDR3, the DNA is TGTGCTAGTGGTTCGGGACGGGACAGCCAGGAAAAACTGTTTTTT. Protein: CASGSGRDSQEKLFF.

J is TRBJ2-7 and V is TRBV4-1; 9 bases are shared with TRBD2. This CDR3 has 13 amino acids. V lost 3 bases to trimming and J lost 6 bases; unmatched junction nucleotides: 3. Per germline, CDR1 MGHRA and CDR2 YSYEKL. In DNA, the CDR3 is TGCGCCAGCAGCCAGCGGGAGGGCCCCGAGCAGTACTTC. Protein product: CASSQREGPEQYF.

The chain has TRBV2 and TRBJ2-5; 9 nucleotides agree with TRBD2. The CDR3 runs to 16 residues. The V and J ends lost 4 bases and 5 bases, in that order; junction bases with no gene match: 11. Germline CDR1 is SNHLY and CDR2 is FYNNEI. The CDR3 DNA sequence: TGTGCCAGCAGTGCTGGACTAGCGTGGTACGGGGAGACCCAGTACTTC. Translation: CASSAGLAWYGETQYF.

DNA of the CDR3: TGTGCCAGCAGCCCCGTACTATTAGATACGCAGTATTTT. It encodes CASSPVLLDTQYF. The rearrangement links TRBV7-9 to TRBJ2-3; D not resolved. V lost 5 bases and J 5 bases, leaving 11 bases between the germline ends. The CDR3 length is 13 residues. Germline V CDR1 and CDR2: SEHNR, FQNEAQ (reference sequence).

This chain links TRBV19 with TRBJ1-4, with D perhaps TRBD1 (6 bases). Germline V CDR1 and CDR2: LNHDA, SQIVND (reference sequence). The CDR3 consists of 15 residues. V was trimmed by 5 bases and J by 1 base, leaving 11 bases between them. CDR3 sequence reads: CASSSPGETNEKLFF. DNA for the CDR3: TGTGCCAGTAGTTCCCCAGGGGAAACTAATGAAAAACTGTTTTTT.

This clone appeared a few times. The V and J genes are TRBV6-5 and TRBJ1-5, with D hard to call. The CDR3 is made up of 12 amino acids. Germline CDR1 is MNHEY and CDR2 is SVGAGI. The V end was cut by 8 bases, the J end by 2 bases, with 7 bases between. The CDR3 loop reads CASPSRNQPQHF. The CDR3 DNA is TGTGCCAGCCCCAGTCGCAATCAGCCCCAGCATTTT.

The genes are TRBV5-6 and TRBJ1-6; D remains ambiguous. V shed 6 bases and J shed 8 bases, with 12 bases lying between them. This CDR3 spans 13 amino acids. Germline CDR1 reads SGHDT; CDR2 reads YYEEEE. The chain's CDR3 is CASTLSQYSPLHF. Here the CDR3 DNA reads TGTGCCAGCACTCTGTCGCAGTATTCACCCCTCCACTTT.